The clone carrying this T cell receptor beta chain has ten or more counts. Its antigen remains unknown. RNA transcripts were the template for amplifying TCR beta CDR3 regions. Using the HTBI primer set, a first-round RT-PCR was run on the TCR CDR3. Each CDR3 protein is one row after TCRdb ran MiXCR on the multiplex PCR reads. The profile shows a few hundred thousand distinct CDR3 sequences, 15% to 18% of them singletons. These data belong to a study of T cells in Graves' hyperthyroidism and ophthalmopathy. Study-wide results and caveats: Blood also contained most expanded thyroid clonotypes above 0.001.

Patients aged 18 to 65 had newly diagnosed hyperthyroidism of under 2 months' duration. Trimming removed 3 bases from V and 0 bases from J, with 8 bases in between. CDR3 size: 14 residues. Germline CDR1 reads MNHNS; CDR2 reads SASEGT. The specimen sequenced was blood. J is TRBJ1-1 and V is TRBV6-1; D is unresolved. The sequence was collected from a woman between 18 and 29 years old with Graves' hyperthyroidism. The CDR3 is CASSERRMNTEAFF. CDR3 in DNA: TGTGCCAGCAGTGAGAGGAGGATGAACACTGAAGCTTTCTTT.